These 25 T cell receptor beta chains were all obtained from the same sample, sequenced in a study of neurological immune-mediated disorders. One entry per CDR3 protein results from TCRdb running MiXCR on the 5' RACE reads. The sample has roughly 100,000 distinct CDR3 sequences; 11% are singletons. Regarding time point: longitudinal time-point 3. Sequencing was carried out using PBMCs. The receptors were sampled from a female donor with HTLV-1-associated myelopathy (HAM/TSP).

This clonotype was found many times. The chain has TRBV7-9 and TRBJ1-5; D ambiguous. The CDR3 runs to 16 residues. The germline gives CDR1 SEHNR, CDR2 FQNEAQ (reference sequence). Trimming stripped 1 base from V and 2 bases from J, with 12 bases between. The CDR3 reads CASSLEGPRGNQPQHF. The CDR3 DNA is TGTGCCAGCAGCTTAGAAGGCCCGCGAGGCAATCAGCCCCAGCATTTT.

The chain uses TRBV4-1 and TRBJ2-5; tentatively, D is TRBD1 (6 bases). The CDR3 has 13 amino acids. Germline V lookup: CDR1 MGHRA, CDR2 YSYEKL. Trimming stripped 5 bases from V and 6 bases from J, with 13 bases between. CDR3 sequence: CASSFTGTKTQYF. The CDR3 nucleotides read TGCGCCAGCAGCTTTACAGGGACCAAGACCCAGTACTTC.

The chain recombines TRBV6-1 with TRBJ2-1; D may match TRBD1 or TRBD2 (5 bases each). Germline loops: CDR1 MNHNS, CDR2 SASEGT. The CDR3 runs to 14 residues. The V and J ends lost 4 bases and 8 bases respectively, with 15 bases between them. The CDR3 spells CASSAFGARDEQFF. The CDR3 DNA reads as TGTGCCAGCAGTGCTTTCGGGGCAAGAGATGAGCAGTTCTTC.

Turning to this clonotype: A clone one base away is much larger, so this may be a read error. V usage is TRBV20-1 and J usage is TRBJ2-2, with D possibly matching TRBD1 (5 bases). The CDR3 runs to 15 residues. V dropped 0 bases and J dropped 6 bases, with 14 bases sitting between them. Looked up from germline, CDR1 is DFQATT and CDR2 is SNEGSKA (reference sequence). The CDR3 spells CSARDYQGGAGELFF. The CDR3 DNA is TGCAGTGCTAGAGATTACCAGGGCGGCGCCGGGGAGCTGTTTTTT.

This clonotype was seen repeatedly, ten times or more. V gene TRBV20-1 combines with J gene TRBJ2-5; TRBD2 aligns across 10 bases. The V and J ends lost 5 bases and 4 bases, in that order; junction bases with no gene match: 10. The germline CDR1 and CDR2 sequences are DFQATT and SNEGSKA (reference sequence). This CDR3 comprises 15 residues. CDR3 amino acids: CSARISGGRGETQYF. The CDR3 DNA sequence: TGCAGTGCTCGGATTAGCGGGGGGCGCGGAGAGACCCAGTACTTC.

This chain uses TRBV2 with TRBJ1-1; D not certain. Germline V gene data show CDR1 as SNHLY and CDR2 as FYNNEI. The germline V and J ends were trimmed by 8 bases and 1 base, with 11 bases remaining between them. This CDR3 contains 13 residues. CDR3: CASLREWNTEAFF. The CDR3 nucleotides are TGTGCCAGCCTTCGGGAATGGAACACTGAAGCTTTCTTT.

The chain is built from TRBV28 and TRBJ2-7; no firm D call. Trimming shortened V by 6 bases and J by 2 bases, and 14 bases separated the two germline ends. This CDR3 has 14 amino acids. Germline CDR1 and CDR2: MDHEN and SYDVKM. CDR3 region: CASSSLGQAYEQYF. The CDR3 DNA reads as TGTGCCAGCAGCTCTCTAGGTCAGGCCTACGAGCAGTACTTC.

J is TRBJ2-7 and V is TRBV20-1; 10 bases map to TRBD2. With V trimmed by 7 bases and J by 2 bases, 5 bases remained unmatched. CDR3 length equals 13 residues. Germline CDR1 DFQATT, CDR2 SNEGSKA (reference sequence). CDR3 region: CSVKAGGTYEQYF. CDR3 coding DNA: TGCAGTGTTAAAGCGGGGGGGACCTACGAGCAGTACTTC.

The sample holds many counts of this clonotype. In DNA form, the CDR3 reads TGTGCCAGCAGCCAAGTGGGAGCGGGACTATCTTTCTCTGAAGCTTTCTTT. Residues: CASSQVGAGLSFSEAFF. This chain links TRBV4-2 with TRBJ1-1; possible D gene TRBD1, 5 bases. The germline V and J ends were trimmed by 1 base and 6 bases, with 21 bases remaining between them. The CDR3 length is 17 residues. Germline-derived CDR1 and CDR2 are LGHNA and YNFKEQ.

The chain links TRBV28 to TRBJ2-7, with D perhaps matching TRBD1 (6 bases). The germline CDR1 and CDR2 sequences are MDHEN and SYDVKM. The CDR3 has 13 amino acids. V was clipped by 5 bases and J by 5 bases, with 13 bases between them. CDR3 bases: TGTGCCAGCAGTCCGGACAGAGCCCACGAGCAGTACTTC. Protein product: CASSPDRAHEQYF.

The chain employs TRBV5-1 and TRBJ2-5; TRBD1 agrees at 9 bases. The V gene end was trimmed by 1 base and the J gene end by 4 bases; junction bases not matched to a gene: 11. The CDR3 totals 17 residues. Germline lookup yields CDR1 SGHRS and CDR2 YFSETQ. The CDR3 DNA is TGCGCCAGCAGCTTGAGGGGTTCGACAGGGGGGGGAGAGACCCAGTACTTC. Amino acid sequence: CASSLRGSTGGGETQYF.

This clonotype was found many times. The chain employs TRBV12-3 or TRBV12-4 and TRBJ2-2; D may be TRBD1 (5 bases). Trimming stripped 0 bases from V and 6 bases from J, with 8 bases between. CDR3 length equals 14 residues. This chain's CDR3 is CASSLAQGAGELFF. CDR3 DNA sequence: TGTGCCAGCAGTTTAGCGCAAGGGGCCGGGGAGCTGTTTTTT.

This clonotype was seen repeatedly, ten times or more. The CDR3 DNA sequence: TGTGCCAGCAGGACCCCGGCGAGGACTCTAACCGGGGAGCTGTTTTTT. The encoded protein is CASRTPARTLTGELFF. The gene calls are TRBV6-5 and TRBJ2-2; weak D call: TRBD2 (5 bases). V was shortened by 6 bases and J by 5 bases, with 19 bases between the two germline ends. The CDR3 is 16 amino acids. Germline V gene data show CDR1 as MNHEY and CDR2 as SVGAGI.

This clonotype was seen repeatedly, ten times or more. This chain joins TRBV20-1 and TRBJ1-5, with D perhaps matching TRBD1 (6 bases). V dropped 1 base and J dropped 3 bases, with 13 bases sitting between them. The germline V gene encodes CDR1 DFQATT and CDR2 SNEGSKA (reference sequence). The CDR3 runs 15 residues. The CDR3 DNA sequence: TGCAGTGCTAGAGCCCAGGGACATGTCAATCAGCCCCAGCATTTT. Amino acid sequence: CSARAQGHVNQPQHF.

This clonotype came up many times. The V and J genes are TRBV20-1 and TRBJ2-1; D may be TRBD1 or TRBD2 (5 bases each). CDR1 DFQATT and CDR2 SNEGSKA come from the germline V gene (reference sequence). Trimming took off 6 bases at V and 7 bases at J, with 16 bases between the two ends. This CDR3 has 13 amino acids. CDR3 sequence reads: CSALMGRFNEQFF. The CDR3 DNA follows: TGCAGTGCCCTTATGGGACGGTTTAATGAGCAGTTCTTC.

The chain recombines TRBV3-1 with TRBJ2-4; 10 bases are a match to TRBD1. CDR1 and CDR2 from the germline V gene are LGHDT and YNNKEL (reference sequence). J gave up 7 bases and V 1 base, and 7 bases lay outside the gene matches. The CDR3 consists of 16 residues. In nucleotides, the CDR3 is TGTGCCAGCAGCCAAGGGCCGGGACAGGGGATGAACATTCAGTACTTC. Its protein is CASSQGPGQGMNIQYF.

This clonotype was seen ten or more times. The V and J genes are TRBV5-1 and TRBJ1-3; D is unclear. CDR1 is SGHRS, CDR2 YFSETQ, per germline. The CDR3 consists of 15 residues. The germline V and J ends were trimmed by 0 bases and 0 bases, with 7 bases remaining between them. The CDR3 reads CASSLGSVSGNTIYF. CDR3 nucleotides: TGCGCCAGCAGCTTGGGTTCAGTCTCTGGAAACACCATATATTTT.

In DNA, the CDR3 is TGTGCCAGCAGCTTAGGAGGGGGTTACAATCAGCCCCAGCATTTT. This translates into CASSLGGGYNQPQHF. V and J are TRBV7-7 and TRBJ1-5; TRBD1 might be the D (6 bases). Germline CDR1 SSHAT, CDR2 FNYEAQ (reference sequence). The CDR3 sequence is 15 residues long. Trimming removed 1 base from V and 3 bases from J, with 10 bases in between.

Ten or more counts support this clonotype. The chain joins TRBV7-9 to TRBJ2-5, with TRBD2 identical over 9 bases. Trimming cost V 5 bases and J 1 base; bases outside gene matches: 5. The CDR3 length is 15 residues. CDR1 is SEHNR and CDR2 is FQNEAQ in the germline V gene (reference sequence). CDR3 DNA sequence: TGTGCCAGCAGCCCACTAGCGGGCGTCCAAGAGACCCAGTACTTC. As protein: CASSPLAGVQETQYF.

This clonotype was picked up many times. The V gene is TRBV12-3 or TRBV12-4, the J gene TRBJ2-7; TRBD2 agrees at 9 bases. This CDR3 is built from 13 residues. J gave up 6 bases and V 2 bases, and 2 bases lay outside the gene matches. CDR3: CASSLRLAAEQYF. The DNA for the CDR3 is TGTGCCAGCAGTTTAAGACTAGCGGCCGAGCAGTACTTC.

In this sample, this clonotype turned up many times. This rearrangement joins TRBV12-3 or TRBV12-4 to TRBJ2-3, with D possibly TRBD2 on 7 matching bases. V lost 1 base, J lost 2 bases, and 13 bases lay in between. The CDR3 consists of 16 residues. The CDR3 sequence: CASSLVAGAPTDTQYF. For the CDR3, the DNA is TGTGCCAGCAGTTTAGTTGCGGGGGCCCCCACAGATACGCAGTATTTT.

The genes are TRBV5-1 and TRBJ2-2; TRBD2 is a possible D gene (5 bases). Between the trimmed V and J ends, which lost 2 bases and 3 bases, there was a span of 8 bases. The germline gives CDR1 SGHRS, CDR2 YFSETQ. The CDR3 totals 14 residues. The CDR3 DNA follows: TGCGCCAGCAGCTTAAGGACTGACACCGGGGAGCTGTTTTTT. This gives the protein CASSLRTDTGELFF.

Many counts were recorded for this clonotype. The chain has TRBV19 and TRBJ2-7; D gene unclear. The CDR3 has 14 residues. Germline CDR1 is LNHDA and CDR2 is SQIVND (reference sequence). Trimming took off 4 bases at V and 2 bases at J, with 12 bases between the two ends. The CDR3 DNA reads TGTGCCAGTAGTAGACCCGCGCCGACCTACGAGCAGTACTTC. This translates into CASSRPAPTYEQYF.

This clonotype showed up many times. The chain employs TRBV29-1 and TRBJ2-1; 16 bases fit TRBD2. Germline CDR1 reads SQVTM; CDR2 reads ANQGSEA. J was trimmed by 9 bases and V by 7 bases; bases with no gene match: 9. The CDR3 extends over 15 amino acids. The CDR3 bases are TGCAGCGCCGGGACTAGCGGGGGGGTTCTTAGTGAGCAGTTCTTC. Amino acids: CSAGTSGGVLSEQFF.

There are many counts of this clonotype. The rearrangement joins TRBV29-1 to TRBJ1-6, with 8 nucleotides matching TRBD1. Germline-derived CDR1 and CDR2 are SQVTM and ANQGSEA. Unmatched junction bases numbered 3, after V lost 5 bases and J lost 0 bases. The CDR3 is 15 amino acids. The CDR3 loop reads CSVRDRSSYNSPLHF. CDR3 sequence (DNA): TGCAGCGTTCGGGACAGGAGCTCCTATAATTCACCCCTCCACTTT.